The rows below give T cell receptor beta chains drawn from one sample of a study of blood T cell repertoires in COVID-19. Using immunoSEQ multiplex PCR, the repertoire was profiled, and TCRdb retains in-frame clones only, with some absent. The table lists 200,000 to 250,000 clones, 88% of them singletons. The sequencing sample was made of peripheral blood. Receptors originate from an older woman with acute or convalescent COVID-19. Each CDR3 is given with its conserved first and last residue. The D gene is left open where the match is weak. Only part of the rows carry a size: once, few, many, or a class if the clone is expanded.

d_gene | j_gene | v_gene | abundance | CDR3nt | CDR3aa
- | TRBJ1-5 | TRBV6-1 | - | TGTGCCAGCAGTGAAATCGGGAGATTGGGCAATCAGCCCCAGCATTTT | CASSEIGRLGNQPQHF
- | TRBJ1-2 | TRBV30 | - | TGTGCCTGGAGTGTATCCCGGCAGACTTCCCTGAATGCTAACTATGGCTACACCTTC | CAWSVSRQTSLNANYGYTF
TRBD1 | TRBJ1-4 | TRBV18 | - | TGTGCCAGCTCACTACAGGGGGCGCCGAGTGAAAAACTGTTTTTT | CASSLQGAPSEKLFF
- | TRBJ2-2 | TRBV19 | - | TGTGCCAGTAGTATTATATCCTCCGGGACCGGGGAGCTGTTTTTT | CASSIISSGTGELFF
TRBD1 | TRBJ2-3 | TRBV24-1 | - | TGTGCCACCAGTGATCCGAATGAGGGGGCCCGGGCAGATACGCAGTATTTT | CATSDPNEGARADTQYF
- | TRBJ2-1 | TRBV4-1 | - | TGCGCCAGCAGCCAAGGTCAGGGCCCTCGCAATGAGCAGTTCTTC | CASSQGQGPRNEQFF
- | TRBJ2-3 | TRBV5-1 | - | TGCGCCAGCGCCGTACAGTACACAGATACGCAGTATTTT | CASAVQYTDTQYF
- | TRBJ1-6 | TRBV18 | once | TGTGCCAGCTCACCAGGCAGGGGTGATTCACCCCTCCACTTT | CASSPGRGDSPLHF
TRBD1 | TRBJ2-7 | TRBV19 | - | TGTGCCAGTAGTTGGCAATCGGGACAGGGCTACGAGCAGTACTTC | CASSWQSGQGYEQYF
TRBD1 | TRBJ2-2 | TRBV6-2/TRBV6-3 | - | TGTGCCAGCAGCCTTGACAGGGGTCTGGCCGGGGAGCTGTTTTTT | CASSLDRGLAGELFF
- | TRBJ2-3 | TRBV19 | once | TGTGCCACTTCTAGCACAGATACGCAGTATTTT | CATSSTDTQYF
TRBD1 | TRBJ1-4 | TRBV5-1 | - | TGCGCCAGCAGCTTAGGACAGGGTAATGAAAAACTGTTTTTT | CASSLGQGNEKLFF
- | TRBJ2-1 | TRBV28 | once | TGTGCCATCCCAGGGTTGGAAACCTCCTACAATGAGCAGTTCTTC | CAIPGLETSYNEQFF
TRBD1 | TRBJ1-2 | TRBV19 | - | TGTGCCAGTGAACAACAGGGGCTGTTCGTGAGCGGCTACACCTTC | CASEQQGLFVSGYTF
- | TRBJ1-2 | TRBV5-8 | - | TGTGCCAGCCCGCGGCCGGCTGGTCAGAGGTACACCTTC | CASPRPAGQRYTF
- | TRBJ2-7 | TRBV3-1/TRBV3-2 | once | TGTGCCAGCAGCTTTAGCGTCAACGAGCAGTACTTC | CASSFSVNEQYF
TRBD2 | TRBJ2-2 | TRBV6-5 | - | TGTGCCAGCAGGAGCCCAGCGGGAGCTACCGGGGAGCTGTTTTTT | CASRSPAGATGELFF